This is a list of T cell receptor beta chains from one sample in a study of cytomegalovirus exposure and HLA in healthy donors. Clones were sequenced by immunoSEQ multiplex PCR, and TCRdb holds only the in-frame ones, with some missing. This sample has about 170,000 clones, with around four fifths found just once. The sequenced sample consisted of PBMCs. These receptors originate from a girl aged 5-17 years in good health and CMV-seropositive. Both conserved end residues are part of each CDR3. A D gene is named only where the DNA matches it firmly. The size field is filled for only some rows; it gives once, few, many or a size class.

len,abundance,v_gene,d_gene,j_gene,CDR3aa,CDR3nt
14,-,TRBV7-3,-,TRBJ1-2,CASSYLGLFGGYTF,TGTGCCAGCAGCTACTTGGGACTATTCGGTGGCTACACCTTC
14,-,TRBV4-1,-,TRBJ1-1,CASSPSVWQTEAFF,TGCGCCAGCAGCCCGTCAGTGTGGCAAACTGAAGCTTTCTTT
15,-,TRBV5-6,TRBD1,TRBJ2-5,CASSLAGTGSETQYF,TGTGCCAGCAGCTTGGCCGGGACAGGGTCAGAGACCCAGTACTTC
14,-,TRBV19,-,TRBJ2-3,CASSPGYYTDTQYF,TGTGCCAGTAGCCCCGGTTACTATACAGATACGCAGTATTTT
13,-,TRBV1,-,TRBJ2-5,CTTSGQGEETQYF,TGCACCACCTCGGGACAGGGAGAAGAGACCCAGTACTTC
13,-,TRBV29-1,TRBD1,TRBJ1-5,CSVRDREGQPQHF,TGCAGCGTCCGAGACAGGGAAGGTCAGCCCCAGCATTTT
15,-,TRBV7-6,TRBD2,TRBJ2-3,CASSFGTSGGDTQYF,TGTGCCAGCAGCTTCGGGACTAGCGGAGGGGATACGCAGTATTTT
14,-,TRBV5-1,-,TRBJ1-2,CASSLGDTPYGYTF,TGCGCCAGCAGCTTGGGGGACACCCCCTATGGCTACACCTTC
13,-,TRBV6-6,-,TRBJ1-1,CASSFALRGEAFF,TGTGCCAGCAGTTTCGCCCTTCGGGGTGAAGCTTTCTTT
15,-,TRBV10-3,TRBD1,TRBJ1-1,CAISAWDRGNTEAFF,TGTGCCATCAGTGCCTGGGACAGGGGGAACACTGAAGCTTTCTTT
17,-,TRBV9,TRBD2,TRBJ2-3,CASSVALAGGGTDTQYF,TGTGCCAGCAGCGTAGCCCTAGCGGGGGGCGGCACAGATACGCAGTATTTT
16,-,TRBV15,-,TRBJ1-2,CATSRDRFRVMDGYTF,TGTGCCACCAGCAGAGATAGGTTCCGGGTAATGGATGGCTACACCTTC
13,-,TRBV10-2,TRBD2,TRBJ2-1,CASGTSGVNEQFF,TGCGCCAGTGGGACTAGCGGGGTGAATGAGCAGTTCTTC
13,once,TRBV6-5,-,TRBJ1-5,CASSYFRDQPQHF,TGTGCCAGCAGTTACTTCAGGGATCAGCCCCAGCATTTT
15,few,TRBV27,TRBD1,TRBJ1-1,CASSLKGQGDTEAFF,TGTGCCAGCAGTCTAAAGGGACAGGGGGACACTGAAGCTTTCTTT
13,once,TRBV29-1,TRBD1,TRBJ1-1,CSVETGSGTEAFF,TGCAGCGTCGAGACAGGGTCGGGCACTGAAGCTTTCTTT
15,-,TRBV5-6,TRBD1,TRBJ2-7,CASTIGDRGPYEQYF,TGTGCCAGCACCATAGGGGACAGGGGTCCCTACGAGCAGTACTTC
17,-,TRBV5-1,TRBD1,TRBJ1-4,CASSSGTGGITNEKLFF,TGCGCCAGCAGCTCTGGGACAGGGGGCATTACGAATGAAAAACTGTTTTTT
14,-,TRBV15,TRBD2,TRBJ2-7,CATSRGRGANEQYF,TGTGCCACCAGCAGAGGGCGGGGGGCGAACGAGCAGTACTTC
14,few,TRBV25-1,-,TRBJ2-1,CASSTYRVRNEQFF,TGTGCCAGCTCTACCTACAGGGTGAGGAATGAGCAGTTCTTC
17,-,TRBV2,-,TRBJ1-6,CASSEAPYFGRNSPLHF,TGTGCCAGCAGTGAAGCGCCTTACTTCGGTCGGAATTCACCCCTCCACTTT
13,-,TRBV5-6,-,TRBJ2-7,CASSLVGSYEQYF,TGTGCCAGCAGCTTGGTTGGCAGCTACGAGCAGTACTTC
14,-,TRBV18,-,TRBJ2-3,CASSPKDSADTQYF,TGTGCCAGCTCACCAAAGGACAGCGCAGATACGCAGTATTTT
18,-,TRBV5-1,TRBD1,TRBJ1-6,CASSGRQGPSSYNSPLHF,TGCGCCAGCAGCGGGCGACAGGGGCCGAGCTCCTATAATTCACCCCTCCACTTT
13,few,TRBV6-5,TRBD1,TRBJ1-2,CASSKTGAVGYTF,TGTGCCAGCAGCAAAACAGGGGCGGTTGGCTACACCTTC
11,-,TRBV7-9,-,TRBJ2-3,CASRTFDTQYF,TGTGCCAGCAGGACATTCGATACGCAGTATTTT
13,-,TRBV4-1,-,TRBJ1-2,CASSHAQGGGYTF,TGCGCCAGCAGCCACGCCCAGGGAGGTGGCTACACCTTC
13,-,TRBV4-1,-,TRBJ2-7,CASSQVPAYEQYF,TGCGCCAGCAGCCAAGTACCGGCCTACGAGCAGTACTTC